This T cell receptor (beta chain) was recovered during a study of T cell clonality in common variable immunodeficiency. Each donor provided about 5 to 8.5 ml of heparinized whole blood. Equal genomic DNA amounts from CVID and control samples were sequenced. The assay was immunoSEQ multiplex PCR, and TCRdb's table has in-frame clones only and misses some. This sample has some 50,000 clones and no singletons, with around 2% in the ten largest. This clone was counted many times. Its target is not known. General observations from the study: Reportedly, TCR beta sequences from common variable immunodeficiency showed fewer deletions and N-nucleotide insertions.

The sample comprised peripheral blood mononuclear cells. The sequence derives from a person between 18 and 75 years old in good health.

The CDR3 sequence is CASSGTGNGELFF. Incomplete CDR3 DNA: TGTGCCAGTAGTGGGACAGGGAACGGGGAG. This rearrangement joins TRBV19 to TRBJ2-2, with 9 bases identical to TRBD1. The read stops 3 residues short of the end of the CDR3; the missing end is completed from the germline J gene. V was pared by 5 bases and J by 7 bases, with 2 bases of the junction left unmatched. This CDR3 spans 13 amino acids. The V gene's germline CDR1 is LNHDA and CDR2 SQIVND (reference sequence).